The next 18 T cell receptor beta chains were all read from a single sample in a study of T cells in Graves' hyperthyroidism and ophthalmopathy. Template material for amplifying TCR beta CDR3 regions consisted of RNA transcripts. The HTBI set primed first-round TCR CDR3 RT-PCR. TCRdb fed the multiplex PCR reads into MiXCR, producing one record per CDR3 protein. The table includes a few hundred thousand distinct CDR3 sequences, about a sixth detected once. The sequenced material came from blood. The receptors derive from a woman between 40 and 50 years old with Graves' ophthalmopathy.

To note about this clonotype: Being one base from a much bigger clone, this may be a read error. J is TRBJ2-1 and V is TRBV2; D not resolved. CDR1 is SNHLY and CDR2 is FYNNEI in the germline V gene. This CDR3 has 15 residues. The DNA for the CDR3 is TGTGCCAGCAGTTTCCGCTCTGACGCGATCAATGAGCAGTTATTC. Residues: CASSFRSDAINEQLF.

This clonotype has at least ten counts. This chain links TRBV2 with TRBJ1-2; tentative D call: TRBD1 (5 bases). The germline V gene encodes CDR1 SNHLY and CDR2 FYNNEI. The CDR3 has 14 amino acids. With 6 bases removed from V and 4 bases from J, the gap between germline ends came to 15 bases. This CDR3 reads CASSPQGDAYGYTF. CDR3 DNA: TGTGCCAGCAGCCCGCAGGGAGACGCCTATGGCTACACCTTC.

CDR3 sequence: CSAREGRARNEQFF. The CDR3 DNA reads TGCAGTGCTAGAGAGGGGAGGGCCCGAAATGAGCAGTTCTTC. The V call is TRBV20-1, the J call TRBJ2-1; 7 nucleotides agree with TRBD2. Germline V lookup: CDR1 DFQATT, CDR2 SNEGSKA (reference sequence). V dropped 0 bases and J dropped 7; count of bases not matched to a gene: 6. The CDR3 extends over 14 amino acids.

This clonotype was counted a few times. V gene TRBV7-9 combines with J gene TRBJ1-2; perhaps TRBD1 as D (5 bases). The germline gives CDR1 SEHNR, CDR2 FQNEAQ (reference sequence). Trimming pared 2 bases from V and 2 bases from J, leaving 9 bases between. The CDR3 totals 14 residues. CDR3 nucleotides: TGTGCCAGCAGCTTATTGGAGGGGAACTATGGCTACACCTTC. Translated: CASSLLEGNYGYTF.

The table lists this clonotype with a count of one. A single base separates this from a much larger clone, so it may be a read error. V usage is TRBV11-2 and J usage is TRBJ1-1; 7 bases fit TRBD1. This CDR3 comprises 15 residues. Germline V CDR1 and CDR2: SGHAT, FQNNGV. The DNA for the CDR3 is TGTACCAGCAGCTCGCAGACAGGGAACCCTTCTGAAGCTTTCTTT. Translation gives CTSSSQTGNPSEAFF.

As to this clonotype: One junction end does not reproduce the germline sequence, and a read error may be involved. The genes are TRBV4-1 and TRBJ2-3, with a tentative D call TRBD2 (5 bases). The CDR3 sequence is 17 residues long. CDR1 and CDR2 from the germline V gene are MGHRA and YSYEKL. The CDR3 DNA reads TGCGCCAGCAGCCAAGATGAATCCGGGATTTTTAGCAGTGGCAGTCGTTTT. This encodes CASSQDESGIFSSGSRF.

This clonotype was seen ten or more times. This chain joins TRBV12-3 or TRBV12-4 and TRBJ1-1; D remains unclear. Trimming took off 8 bases at V and 5 bases at J, with 12 bases between the two ends. This CDR3 has 12 amino acids. CDR3 DNA sequence: TGTGCCAGCCGACGGGAAGGGACTGAAGCTTTCTTT. Translated, it gives CASRREGTEAFF.

This clonotype was counted only a few times. The chain joins TRBV19 to TRBJ1-6; 8 nucleotides agree with TRBD1. This CDR3 is built from 15 residues. Trimming at V came to 3 bases and at J to 9 bases, leaving 7 bases not matched to a gene. Germline-derived CDR1 and CDR2 are LNHDA and SQIVND (reference sequence). CDR3: CASSIGGTGGSPLHF. CDR3 coding DNA: TGTGCCAGTAGTATCGGCGGGACAGGAGGTTCACCCCTCCACTTT. The full variable domain, its missing parts supplied by reference TRBV19 and TRBJ1-6, is DGGITQSPKYLFRKEGQNVTLSCEQNLNHDAMYWYRQDPGQGLRLIYYSQIVNDFQKGDIAEGYSVSREKKESFPLTVTSAQKNPTAFYLCASSIGGTGGSPLHFGNGTRLTVT.

Turning to this clonotype: A single base separates this from a much larger clone, so it may be a read error. The V gene is TRBV28, the J gene TRBJ1-1; maybe TRBD1 (5 bases). The CDR3 is made up of 17 amino acids. V was clipped by 6 bases and J by 0 bases, with 20 bases between them. Germline V gives CDR1 MDHEN, CDR2 SYDVKM. The CDR3 region has the DNA TGTGCCAGCAGGTTCTCGGCGGGACGACAGATGAACACTGAAGCTTTCTTT. It translates to CASRFSAGRQMNTEAFF.

This clonotype was found many times. The chain employs TRBV18 and TRBJ1-6; 8 bases map to TRBD1. The CDR3 is 15 residues long. V dropped 3 bases and J dropped 10; count of bases not matched to a gene: 8. Germline assignment: CDR1 KGHSH and CDR2 LQKENI. The CDR3 is CASSPGQANESPLHF. The CDR3 nucleotides read TGTGCCAGCTCACCGGGACAGGCCAACGAATCACCCCTCCACTTT.

This clonotype came up many times. The V call is TRBV7-2, the J call TRBJ2-7; D is uncertain. The CDR3 length is 12 residues. Germline lookup yields CDR1 SGHTA and CDR2 FQGNSA. Trimming took off 5 bases at V and 3 bases at J, with 8 bases between the two ends. The DNA for the CDR3 is TGTGCCAGCAGCGTTAGCCTCTACGAGCAGTACTTC. The encoded protein is CASSVSLYEQYF.

A few counts support this clonotype. The chain carries TRBV20-1 and TRBJ2-6, with D possibly TRBD1 on 5 matching bases. V lost 1 base and J 4 bases, leaving 8 bases between the germline ends. The CDR3 contains 14 residues. Germline loops: CDR1 DFQATT, CDR2 SNEGSKA (reference sequence). The CDR3 coding sequence is TGCAGTGCTAGAGCAGGGTCCGGGGCCAACGTCCTGACTTTC. This translates into CSARAGSGANVLTF.

The chain joins TRBV29-1 to TRBJ1-2, with 10 bases identical to TRBD1. The ends lost 5 bases at V and 7 bases at J; junction bases unmatched: 7. The CDR3 consists of 13 residues. CDR1 is SQVTM and CDR2 is ANQGSEA in the germline V gene. The CDR3 DNA reads as TGCAGCGTTCCGACAGGGGGCTATCGTGGCTACACCTTC. As protein: CSVPTGGYRGYTF.

This clonotype showed up just a few times. The J gene is TRBJ1-3, the V gene TRBV5-5, with D unresolved. V was clipped by 0 bases and J by 1 base, with 8 bases between them. Germline V gene sequence: CDR1 SGHKS, CDR2 YYEKEE (reference sequence). This CDR3 is built from 15 residues. The CDR3, as DNA: TGTGCCAGCAGCTTGGCGGCGACTTCTGGAAACACCATATATTTT. Translating gives CASSLAATSGNTIYF. The full variable domain, completed using reference TRBV5-5 and TRBJ1-3, is DAGVTQSPTHLIKTRGQQVTLRCSPISGHKSVSWYQQVLGQGPQFIFQYYEKEERGRGNFPDRFSARQFPNYSSELNVNALLLGDSALYLCASSLAATSGNTIYFGEGSWLTVV.

CDR3 nucleotide sequence: TGTGCCAGCAGTTTATTTGGGGGATTATCCAACACTGAAGCTTTCTTT. As protein: CASSLFGGLSNTEAFF. The chain links TRBV12-3 or TRBV12-4 to TRBJ1-1, with D possibly matching TRBD1 (5 bases). The ends were cut back, 2 bases at V and 2 bases at J, with 15 bases in the middle. CDR3 size: 16 residues.

The rearrangement joins TRBV6-1 to TRBJ2-2; a weak D match, TRBD2 (6 bases). Looked up from germline, CDR1 is MNHNS and CDR2 is SASEGT. Trimming took 5 bases from V and 3 from J, leaving 13 bases between them. The CDR3 consists of 15 residues. CDR3 region: CASSPAGGYTGELFF. The CDR3 DNA reads TGTGCCAGCAGTCCCGCCGGAGGGTACACCGGGGAGCTGTTTTTT.

This clonotype was found many times. This chain connects TRBV2 to TRBJ1-1, with D unclear. Between the trimmed V and J ends, which lost 11 bases and 7 bases, there was a span of 14 bases. CDR1 is SNHLY, CDR2 FYNNEI, per germline. This CDR3 comprises 11 residues. The CDR3 spells CAQRLKGEAFF. Written as DNA, the CDR3 is TGTGCCCAGCGGTTGAAGGGTGAAGCTTTCTTT.

The table lists this clonotype with many counts. The chain links TRBV3-1 to TRBJ2-1, with D perhaps being TRBD1 or TRBD2 (5 bases each). Between the trimmed V and J ends, which lost 0 bases and 6 bases, there was a span of 15 bases. CDR1 is LGHDT and CDR2 is YNNKEL in the germline V gene (reference sequence). The CDR3 has 16 residues. The CDR3 nucleotides read TGTGCCAGCAGCCAAGATGGACAAAACGGGGTCAATGAGCAGTTCTTC. Translation gives CASSQDGQNGVNEQFF.